The 26 T cell receptor beta chains given below trace back to one sample, sequenced in a study of T cells expressing NK-cell markers. Reprocessing the 5' RACE reads, TCRdb reports a single entry for every CDR3 protein and omits DNA. The table gives a few hundred thousand distinct CDR3 sequences; the top ten clones make up around 4.9% of it. Specimen: blood T cells: a sorted CD56 or NKG2C T cell subset, CD4+ or CD8+ T cells, or bulk PBMC T cells (not recorded which). The receptors shown here come from a man aged 18-75 years in good health.

The genes are TRBV20-1 and TRBJ2-5. This CDR3 spans 14 amino acids. The V gene's germline CDR1 is DFQATT and CDR2 SNEGSKA (reference sequence). Here the CDR3 reads CSANWALDQETQYF.

The V and J genes are TRBV2 and TRBJ2-3; absent DNA, TCRdb's TRBD2 call cannot be checked. The CDR3 has 16 residues. Germline CDR1 is SNHLY and CDR2 is FYNNEI. CDR3 in amino acids: CASRRPGVLTTDTQYF.

This chain uses TRBV12-3 or TRBV12-4 with TRBJ2-1; the TRBD2 assignment by TCRdb is unverifiable without DNA. The CDR3 has 18 residues. This chain's CDR3 is CASRSGGSGTWEYNEQFF.

The CDR3 loop reads CASRRRDRGPGELFF. This chain uses TRBV7-8 with TRBJ2-2; with no DNA, the TCRdb D assignment of TRBD1 cannot be verified. This CDR3 comprises 15 residues. Germline V gene sequence: CDR1 SGHVS, CDR2 FQNEAQ.

The chain couples TRBV7-2 to TRBJ1-1. This CDR3 spans 14 amino acids. Germline V CDR1 and CDR2: SGHTA, FQGNSA. The CDR3 protein is CASSPGWGNTEAFF.

The gene calls are TRBV6-1 and TRBJ2-4; TCRdb returns TRBD1, unconfirmable since there is no DNA. The CDR3 covers 14 residues. Germline CDR1 is MNHNS and CDR2 is SASEGT. The CDR3 region is CASRPQGAKNIQYF.

The rearrangement uses TRBV2 and TRBJ1-1. CDR3 size: 12 residues. The germline V gene has CDR1 SNHLY and CDR2 FYNNEI. The CDR3 sequence: CASSEMTVEAFF. The variable domain in full, completed from reference TRBV2 and TRBJ1-1, reads EPEVTQTPSHQVTQMGQEVILRCVPISNHLYFYWYRQILGQKVEFLVSFYNNEISEKSEIFDDQFSVERPDGSNFTLKIRSTKLEDSAMYFCASSEMTVEAFFGQGTRLTVV.

The rearrangement links TRBV20-1 to TRBJ2-5; TCRdb gives TRBD1 as the D gene, but with no DNA this cannot be confirmed. The CDR3 sequence is 14 residues long. The V gene's germline CDR1 is DFQATT and CDR2 SNEGSKA (reference sequence). The CDR3 is CSARPNRGKETQYF.

This chain connects TRBV5-1 to TRBJ1-4; TCRdb names TRBD1, which stays unverified in the absence of DNA. The germline V gene encodes CDR1 SGHRS and CDR2 YFSETQ. The CDR3 sequence is 15 residues long. The chain's CDR3 is CASSSQGGINEKLFF.

The rearrangement uses TRBV18 and TRBJ2-1; TCRdb's assignment of TRBD1 cannot be checked, as there is no DNA. The CDR3 has 14 amino acids. Looked up from germline, CDR1 is KGHSH and CDR2 is LQKENI. CDR3 sequence: CASSPGTVYNEQFF.

This sequence joins TRBV18 and TRBJ1-1. The length of the CDR3 is 15 residues. CDR1 is KGHSH, CDR2 LQKENI, per germline. The CDR3 protein is CASSPQGSLNTEAFF.

The chain uses TRBV20-1 and TRBJ2-2; TCRdb reports TRBD2, a call that lacks DNA to check it against. CDR1 is DFQATT and CDR2 is SNEGSKA in the germline V gene (reference sequence). The CDR3 extends over 17 amino acids. The CDR3 sequence: CSARGPFSGVITGELFF.

The chain combines TRBV6-1 with TRBJ2-7; absent DNA, TCRdb's TRBD2 call cannot be checked. Germline V lookup: CDR1 MNHNS, CDR2 SASEGT. The CDR3 contains 16 residues. The CDR3 protein is CASSARILAGSYEQYF.

The chain employs TRBV7-9 and TRBJ1-4. This CDR3 has 15 amino acids. CDR1 is SEHNR, CDR2 FQNEAQ, per germline (reference sequence). The CDR3 here is CASSSEGATNEKLFF.

The chain recombines TRBV12-5 with TRBJ2-1; TCRdb gives TRBD1 as the D gene, but with no DNA this cannot be confirmed. The germline V gene encodes CDR1 LGHNT and CDR2 FRNRAP. This CDR3 region has 14 residues. CDR3 in amino acids: CASAPGQSYNEQFF. Drawing the rest from reference TRBV12-5 and TRBJ2-1, the complete variable domain is DARVTQTPRHKVTEMGQEVTMRCQPILGHNTVFWYRQTMMQGLELLAYFRNRAPLDDSGMPKDRFSAEMPDATLATLKIQPSEPRDSAVYFCASAPGQSYNEQFFGPGTRLTVL.

The chain recombines TRBV15 with TRBJ2-2; TCRdb reports TRBD1, a call that lacks DNA to check it against. The CDR3 loop spans 14 amino acids. Looked up from germline, CDR1 is LNHNV and CDR2 is YYDKDF (reference sequence). CDR3 sequence: CATSGTGNTGELFF.

The chain joins TRBV6-2 or TRBV6-3 to TRBJ2-7; as DNA is missing, the TRBD2 call by TCRdb cannot be tested. Looked up from germline, CDR1 is MNHEY and CDR2 is SVGEGT. The CDR3 spans 13 residues. CDR3 protein: CASSYRGLGEQYF.

J is TRBJ2-5 and V is TRBV12-3 or TRBV12-4; TCRdb outputs TRBD1, but without DNA this stays unchecked. CDR3 size: 14 residues. This chain's CDR3 is CASSPQGVRETQYF.

The gene calls are TRBV7-6 and TRBJ2-3; the TRBD2 assignment by TCRdb is unverifiable without DNA. This CDR3 has 18 residues. Germline CDR1 SGHVS, CDR2 FNYEAQ. This chain's CDR3 is CASSPTTRGGASTDTQYF. The variable domain in full, with the rest retrieved from reference TRBV7-6 and TRBJ2-3, is GAGVSQSPRYKVTKRGQDVALRCDPISGHVSLYWYRQALGQGPEFLTYFNYEAQQDKSGLPNDRFSAERPEGSISTLTIQRTEQRDSAMYRCASSPTTRGGASTDTQYFGPGTRLTVL.

The J gene is TRBJ2-3, the V gene TRBV12-3 or TRBV12-4; TCRdb returns TRBD1, unconfirmable since there is no DNA. The CDR3 has 15 residues. The CDR3 sequence is CASSGGGPITDTQYF.

The rearrangement joins TRBV11-2 to TRBJ2-3; absent DNA, TCRdb's TRBD1 call cannot be checked. The CDR3 extends over 15 amino acids. CDR1 and CDR2 from the germline V gene are SGHAT and FQNNGV. CDR3: CASSFEGRVTDTQYF.

The chain joins TRBV28 to TRBJ1-2. Germline-derived CDR1 and CDR2 are MDHEN and SYDVKM. CDR3 length equals 13 residues. CDR3 amino acids: CASSLGFNYGYTF.

The V gene is TRBV20-1, the J gene TRBJ2-3; TCRdb reports TRBD2, a call that lacks DNA to check it against. The CDR3 is made up of 17 amino acids. Germline V gives CDR1 DFQATT, CDR2 SNEGSKA (reference sequence). The CDR3 region is CSARAFSPSGGFAAQYF.

The chain joins TRBV6-5 to TRBJ1-1. Germline CDR1 reads MNHEY; CDR2 reads SVGAGI. This CDR3 is 17 amino acids long. CDR3 residues: CASSSSGRATMNTEAFF.

The CDR3 spells CSAAKDRRGNQPQHF. The chain recombines TRBV20-1 with TRBJ1-5; TCRdb gives TRBD1 as the D gene, but with no DNA this cannot be confirmed. Germline V gene lookup returns CDR1 DFQATT and CDR2 SNEGSKA (reference sequence). This CDR3 contains 15 residues.

V usage is TRBV9 and J usage is TRBJ2-3; absent DNA, TCRdb's TRBD1 call cannot be checked. CDR3 length: 18 amino acids. Per the germline V gene, CDR1 is SGDLS and CDR2 is YYNGEE. The CDR3 reads CASSFGEGRGRVADTQYF. The full variable domain, in which reference TRBV9 and TRBJ2-3 provide the parts outside the CDR3, is DSGVTQTPKHLITATGQRVTLRCSPRSGDLSVYWYQQSLDQGLQFLIQYYNGEERAKGNILERFSAQQFPDLHSELNLSSLELGDSALYFCASSFGEGRGRVADTQYFGPGTRLTVL.